What follows is one T cell receptor (beta chain) and its context. What it binds is not known. The sample contains more than one DNA sequence encoding this CDR3. On sorted subsets, replicate PCRs used about 200 ng DNA, or 25,000 to 35,000 T cell genomes. Measured with immunoSEQ multiplex PCR; TCRdb has only the in-frame clones, and not every one. The table has 2.3 million or so clones, over 90% seen once. Trimming took off 3 bases at V and 5 bases at J, with 12 bases between the two ends. There are 14 residues in the CDR3. In germline, CDR1 is SGHRS, CDR2 YFSETQ. All participating donors were Caucasian adults from Nashville, Tennessee. The CD4+ fraction was divided into a CD45RA+ naive subset and a CD45RA-negative memory subset. This sample was included in a study of shared clonotypes between healthy human individuals. Broader study findings: Sampling covered blood only; tissue repertoires likely differ.

The receptor's source is a man between 18 and 29 years old in good health. Some clones in this sample may be carry-over from other donors' samples. The J gene is TRBJ1-5, the V gene TRBV5-1; D is perhaps TRBD1 (5 bases). Specimen: naive CD4+ T cells from PBMCs. Subset indicated: CD45RA+ positively selected. CDR3 coding DNA: TGCGCCAGCAGCTCGCAGGGAGGGGATCAGCCCCAGCATTTT. This translates into CASSSQGGDQPQHF.